This T cell receptor (beta chain) was sequenced for a study of blood T cells in healthy people across ages. CDR3 size: 15 residues. Germline V gene sequence: CDR1 LGHNA, CDR2 YSLEER. V lost 0 bases to trimming and J lost 12 bases, with 15 bases between them. Combining a sample-barcoded 5' primer with a J-beta primer mix, a second PCR ran for roughly 6 to 12 cycles. Using its own MiXCR run on the 5' RACE reads, TCRdb lists one record per CDR3 protein. The table lists hundreds of thousands of distinct CDR3 sequences, around two fifths of them singletons, with nearly 20% in the top ten. This clonotype was found a few times.

The sequenced material came from blood. This clonotype was obtained from a man aged 55 to 69 in good health. This rearrangement joins TRBV4-3 to TRBJ2-6; possibly TRBD1 or TRBD2 for D (6 bases each). CDR3 region: CASSQELAGERVLTF. For the CDR3, the DNA is TGCGCCAGCAGCCAAGAACTAGCAGGGGAACGCGTCCTGACTTTC.